The 20 T cell receptor beta chains in this list originate from one sample, sequenced in a study of OX40 agonist ivuxolimab in advanced cancers. Sequenced by immunoSEQ multiplex PCR; TCRdb stores in-frame clones only, minus some. This table holds 70,000 or so clones, 85% found once. Sequencing was performed on CD4+ or CD8+ T cells sorted from blood, taken in a trial of the OX40 agonist ivuxolimab. The receptors come from an adult with an advanced solid tumor such as melanoma, head and neck, liver or kidney cancer.

The CDR3 loop is CASSLSPEMNTEAFF. The CDR3, as DNA: TGTGCCAGCAGCTTATCCCCAGAAATGAACACTGAAGCTTTCTTT. The chain carries TRBV7-3 and TRBJ1-1; D is uncertain. Germline V gene lookup returns CDR1 SGHTA and CDR2 FQGTGA. The CDR3 extends over 15 amino acids. Trimming pared 2 bases from V and 0 bases from J, leaving 10 bases between.

The chain recombines TRBV4-3 with TRBJ1-2; 7 positions agree with TRBD1. J lost 5 bases, V lost 0 bases, and 0 bases had no gene match. Germline V gene sequence: CDR1 LGHNA, CDR2 YSLEER. This CDR3 is 13 amino acids long. CDR3 in amino acids: CASSQEQGYGYTF. In DNA form, the CDR3 reads TGCGCCAGCAGCCAAGAACAGGGGTATGGCTACACCTTC.

This chain connects TRBV6-5 to TRBJ2-5; D ambiguous. The CDR3 spans 15 residues. Trimming removed 6 bases from V and 2 bases from J, with 16 bases in between. Germline lookup yields CDR1 MNHEY and CDR2 SVGAGI. The CDR3 DNA reads as TGTGCCAGCAGCCCGGACCGGAATAGACAAGAGACCCAGTACTTC. Translated, it gives CASSPDRNRQETQYF.

The V gene is TRBV5-1, the J gene TRBJ2-5; D is undetermined. V was trimmed by 1 base and J by 2 bases, leaving 12 bases between them. In germline, CDR1 is SGHRS, CDR2 YFSETQ. The CDR3 is 15 amino acids. As DNA, the CDR3 is TGCGCCAGCAGCTTGTATGGCAGCATACAAGAGACCCAGTACTTC. Protein product: CASSLYGSIQETQYF.

V gene TRBV5-1 combines with J gene TRBJ1-1; 9 nucleotides agree with TRBD1. Trimming took 4 bases from V and 10 from J; bases not matched to a gene: 8. CDR1 and CDR2 (germline): SGHRS, YFSETQ. The CDR3 consists of 13 residues. In DNA, the CDR3 is TGCGCCAGCAGCGAAAACAGGGGGCTGGGAGCTTTCTTT. Translation: CASSENRGLGAFF.

The V call is TRBV7-9, the J call TRBJ1-4; weak D call: TRBD1 (6 bases). Trimming took 2 bases from V and 8 from J, leaving 12 bases between them. CDR1 SEHNR and CDR2 FQNEAQ come from the germline V gene (reference sequence). The CDR3 covers 14 residues. CDR3 in amino acids: CASSLMGQGEKLFF. The CDR3 bases are TGTGCCAGCAGCTTAATGGGACAAGGGGAAAAACTGTTTTTT.

CDR3 in DNA: TGTGCCAGCAGTTTCGGGCAGGCGTTCAATCAGCCCCAGCATTTT. The encoded protein is CASSFGQAFNQPQHF. The chain uses TRBV28 and TRBJ1-5, with D hard to call. The CDR3 spans 15 residues. The germline V gene encodes CDR1 MDHEN and CDR2 SYDVKM. The V and J ends lost 3 bases and 3 bases respectively, with 12 bases between them. Full variable domain (rest looked up from reference TRBV28 and TRBJ1-5): DVKVTQSSRYLVKRTGEKVFLECVQDMDHENMFWYRQDPGLGLRLIYFSYDVKMKEKGDIPEGYSVSREKKERFSLILESASTNQTSMYLCASSFGQAFNQPQHFGDGTRLSIL.

The sample holds a few counts of this clone. This sequence joins TRBV6-1 and TRBJ2-2; TRBD2 is a possible D gene (6 bases). Germline values: CDR1 MNHNS, CDR2 SASEGT. This CDR3 comprises 14 residues. Trimming pared 7 bases from V and 4 bases from J, leaving 13 bases between. CDR3 sequence: CASTLIGGTGELFF. The CDR3 DNA sequence: TGTGCCAGCACGCTAATCGGGGGCACCGGGGAGCTGTTTTTT.

The J gene is TRBJ1-2, the V gene TRBV27, with 10 bases identical to TRBD1. The germline V gene encodes CDR1 MNHEY and CDR2 SMNVEV (reference sequence). J gave up 2 bases and V 1 base, and 1 base lay outside the gene matches. There are 15 residues in the CDR3. This chain's CDR3 is CASSLWGQGNYGYTF. The CDR3 nucleotides are TGTGCCAGCAGTTTATGGGGACAGGGGAACTATGGCTACACCTTC.

The J gene is TRBJ2-5, the V gene TRBV28, with 8 nucleotides matching TRBD1. The CDR3 spans 14 residues. Trimming took 5 bases from V and 5 from J; bases not matched to a gene: 7. Per germline, CDR1 MDHEN and CDR2 SYDVKM. The CDR3 here is CASSPGGLSETQYF. The CDR3 nucleotides are TGTGCCAGCAGTCCAGGGGGCTTGTCGGAGACCCAGTACTTC.

The CDR3 protein is CASSFPSQGFYGYTF. The CDR3, as DNA: TGTGCCAGCAGCTTCCCTTCTCAGGGCTTCTATGGCTACACCTTC. The chain has TRBV5-6 and TRBJ1-2, with D perhaps matching TRBD1 (5 bases). The CDR3 consists of 15 residues. Germline CDR1 reads SGHDT; CDR2 reads YYEEEE. With 2 bases removed from V and 4 bases from J, the gap between germline ends came to 15 bases.

This clone was observed at least ten times. The V gene is TRBV6-1, the J gene TRBJ1-3; possibly TRBD1 for D (5 bases). This CDR3 has 12 residues. The ends were cut back, 9 bases at V and 7 bases at J, with 13 bases in the middle. Germline loops: CDR1 MNHNS, CDR2 SASEGT. CDR3 residues: CASSIRDNTIYF. CDR3 DNA sequence: TGTGCCAGTTCCATTAGGGACAACACCATATATTTT.

The rearrangement links TRBV5-4 to TRBJ2-5; tentatively, D is TRBD2 (7 bases). Germline V gene sequence: CDR1 SGHNT, CDR2 YYREEE (reference sequence). The CDR3 sequence is 16 residues long. Trimming left V 0 bases short and J 8 bases short, with 20 bases between. The CDR3 loop reads CASSLGAEGGTNTQYF. The CDR3 DNA is TGTGCCAGCAGCTTGGGGGCTGAGGGGGGGACAAATACCCAGTACTTC.

The V gene is TRBV18, the J gene TRBJ1-5, with D unclear. V was pared by 1 base and J by 5 bases, with 12 bases between. The CDR3 length is 15 residues. Looked up from germline, CDR1 is KGHSH and CDR2 is LQKENI. The CDR3 region is CASSPQGGRDQPQHF. Here the CDR3 DNA reads TGTGCCAGCTCACCACAGGGTGGTCGGGATCAGCCCCAGCATTTT.

This clone has just one count. The chain uses TRBV6-5 and TRBJ2-3, with D unresolved. The CDR3 length is 13 residues. Trimming shortened V by 7 bases and J by 3 bases, and 11 bases separated the two germline ends. Germline V gene lookup returns CDR1 MNHEY and CDR2 SVGAGI. The DNA for the CDR3 is TGTGCCAGCAAGGTACCCGGAACAGATACGCAGTATTTT. This translates into CASKVPGTDTQYF.

V is TRBV15 and J is TRBJ2-7; TRBD2 is a possible D gene (6 bases). CDR3 size: 14 residues. Trimming removed 4 bases from V and 7 bases from J, with 17 bases in between. Germline V CDR1 and CDR2: LNHNV, YYDKDF (reference sequence). The CDR3 loop reads CATSIGTSLVEQYF. CDR3 sequence (DNA): TGTGCCACCAGCATTGGGACTTCTTTGGTAGAGCAGTACTTC.

The rearrangement links TRBV18 to TRBJ2-5; D remains ambiguous. Near its end, the DNA agrees better with TRBJ2-7, so the J call may be wrong. The V gene's germline CDR1 is KGHSH and CDR2 LQKENI. This CDR3 is built from 14 residues. The DNA of the CDR3 is TGTGCCAGCTCACCCCTTAGTGGATCCTACGAGCAGTACTTC. Translation gives CASSPLSGSYEQYF.

The rearrangement uses TRBV4-3 and TRBJ2-1; the match to TRBD2 covers 8 bases. The CDR3 has 14 amino acids. CDR1 is LGHNA, CDR2 YSLEER, per germline. V was pared by 4 bases and J by 2 bases, with 1 base of the junction left unmatched. The CDR3 bases are TGCGCCAGCAGCCCACTAGCGGCCTACAATGAGCAGTTCTTC. This translates into CASSPLAAYNEQFF.

This clone was detected once. This chain connects TRBV18 to TRBJ1-5; D is unclear. This CDR3 is built from 15 residues. V was trimmed by 3 bases and J by 6 bases, leaving 15 bases between them. Germline V gene sequence: CDR1 KGHSH, CDR2 LQKENI. The CDR3 spells CASSPRHIEGQPQHF. The DNA of the CDR3 is TGTGCCAGCTCACCGAGGCACATTGAGGGTCAGCCCCAGCATTTT.

V and J are TRBV9 and TRBJ1-1; D is uncertain. This CDR3 has 15 residues. Trimming pared 0 bases from V and 5 bases from J, leaving 14 bases between. Per germline, CDR1 SGDLS and CDR2 YYNGEE. This CDR3 is CASSVGPAVRTEAFF. The CDR3 nucleotides are TGTGCCAGCAGCGTAGGTCCCGCCGTCCGGACTGAAGCTTTCTTT.